This is a list of T cell receptor beta chains from one sample in a study of metastatic and nonmetastatic thyroid tumors. TCRdb re-called the PCR reads with MiXCR. The sample holds about 20,000 clones, 24% seen once. Input material: tumor tissue. The receptors were gathered from a female donor with papillary thyroid cancer or a benign thyroid nodule (not recorded which). Some clones in this sample may be carry-over from other donors' samples. The CDR3 runs from the conserved cysteine through the conserved F or W. D genes are given only for firm matches. A clone size is listed for some rows: how often the clone was seen (once, few, many), or a class if it is expanded.

J	D	V	size	CDR3	DNA
TRBJ1-2	-	TRBV20-1	few	CSARDGTGRYGYTF	TGCAGTGCTAGAGATGGAACAGGGAGGTATGGCTACACCTTC
TRBJ2-3	-	TRBV20-1	medium-sized	CSARRAGTAITDTQYF	TGCAGTGCTAGGAGGGCGGGCACGGCAATAACAGATACGCAGTATTTT
TRBJ2-7	-	TRBV6-5	-	CASSYREWSDEQYF	TGTGCCAGCAGTTACCGGGAATGGAGTGACGAGCAGTACTTC
TRBJ2-7	TRBD2	TRBV6-1	medium-sized	CASSRGTSGGAYEQYF	TGTGCCAGCAGTCGCGGGACTAGCGGGGGGGCCTACGAGCAGTACTTC
TRBJ2-1	TRBD2	TRBV20-1	many	CSAKSGTSVGQFF	TGCAGTGCGAAGTCTGGGACTAGCGTTGGGCAGTTCTTC
TRBJ2-1	TRBD2	TRBV19	few	CASSTLAVPNNEQFF	TGTGCCAGTAGTACCCTAGCGGTGCCTAACAATGAGCAGTTCTTC
TRBJ1-6	TRBD1	TRBV4-1	many	CASSHLGQGKDSPLHF	TGCGCCAGCAGCCACCTCGGACAGGGAAAAGATTCACCCCTCCACTTT
TRBJ1-5	-	TRBV6-1	medium-sized	CASTATGVLPQHF	TGTGCCAGCACCGCGACGGGGGTGCTGCCCCAGCATTTT
TRBJ1-2	TRBD1	TRBV20-1	-	CSAGTGLNYGYTF	TGCAGTGCAGGGACAGGGCTGAACTATGGCTACACCTTC
TRBJ1-1	-	TRBV5-1	-	CASSLDGGPSAFF	TGCGCCAGCAGCTTGGATGGGGGCCCATCAGCTTTCTTT
TRBJ1-2	-	TRBV2	few	CASKDSTGAYGYTF	TGTGCCAGCAAGGACTCGACCGGGGCCTATGGCTACACCTTC
TRBJ2-3	-	TRBV19	many	CASSPLGFLADTQYF	TGTGCCAGTAGTCCCTTAGGTTTTCTCGCAGATACGCAGTATTTT